This T cell receptor beta chain came from a study of T cells after yellow fever vaccination. Notes on the study in general: By day 5 rather than day 15, the secondary response had peaked, though it was weaker. After the booster, 96% of CD4 and around nine tenths of CD8 primary-response clones were re-detected. The appearance of a small share of clonotypes in both CD4 and CD8 compartments was observed.

There are a few counts of this clonotype. The antigen is not known. Conversion of TCR transcripts into cDNA relied on 5'RACE template switching, which added a universal primer site and UMIs. One entry per CDR3 protein, called by TCRdb with MiXCR from the 5' RACE reads. Among around 610,000 distinct CDR3 sequences, roughly 14% were seen once, and the ten largest hold over 11%. Sequencing used PBMCs, obtained on the day of the yellow fever booster vaccination. This sequence was found in a man aged 30 to 45 who received the YFV17D yellow fever vaccine.

The CDR3 sequence: CASSTGLPQFF. DNA for the CDR3: TGTGCCAGCAGTACCGGTTTACCACAGTTCTTC. This chain connects TRBV6-6 to TRBJ2-1, with no clear D. CDR1 and CDR2 (germline): MNHNY, SVGAGI (reference sequence). CDR3 length: 11 amino acids. V was pared by 5 bases and J by 13 bases, with 12 bases between.